The next 17 T cell receptor beta chains were all read from a single sample in a study of blood T cell repertoires in COVID-19. Generated by immunoSEQ multiplex PCR, the TCRdb table keeps only in-frame clones and is missing some. The sample includes tens of thousands of clones, approximately 90% seen only once; the top ten take around 1.6%. The sequenced sample consisted of peripheral blood. These receptors originate from a man in his sixties with acute or convalescent COVID-19.

This clone was detected only a few times. The gene calls are TRBV5-1 and TRBJ1-4; D possibly corresponds to TRBD1 (6 bases). This CDR3 is 18 amino acids long. Trimming pared 3 bases from V and 2 bases from J, leaving 20 bases between. Germline V gene data show CDR1 as SGHRS and CDR2 as YFSETQ. The CDR3 loop is CASSSAGAQYPTNEKLFF. CDR3 nucleotide sequence: TGCGCCAGCAGCTCGGCAGGGGCCCAATACCCCACTAATGAAAAACTGTTTTTT.

V and J are TRBV19 and TRBJ1-1; D is perhaps TRBD1 (6 bases). Germline-derived CDR1 and CDR2 are LNHDA and SQIVND (reference sequence). This CDR3 is built from 17 residues. Trimming left V 5 bases short and J 5 bases short, with 24 bases between. In nucleotides, the CDR3 is TGTGCCAGTAGTGGAGGCCCAGGCAGGACAGTGCTAACTGAAGCTTTCTTT. This sequence encodes CASSGGPGRTVLTEAFF.

The chain links TRBV2 to TRBJ2-1; 8 bases are shared with TRBD2. Germline CDR1 reads SNHLY; CDR2 reads FYNNEI. Germline trimming cut 3 bases from V and 8 bases from J; bases unmatched to any gene: 6. This CDR3 comprises 14 residues. The CDR3 sequence is CASSDPGGADEQFF. For the CDR3, the DNA is TGTGCCAGCAGTGACCCGGGGGGGGCCGATGAGCAGTTCTTC.

The V call is TRBV11-2, the J call TRBJ2-3; 11 bases line up with TRBD2. Trimming removed 6 bases from V and 6 bases from J; junction bases left unmatched: 8. The CDR3 is made up of 15 amino acids. CDR1 is SGHAT, CDR2 FQNNGV, per germline. DNA of the CDR3: TGTGCCAGCAGGCTTAGCGGGGGGGCCCGGGATACGCAGTATTTT. Its translation: CASRLSGGARDTQYF.

The chain links TRBV10-1 to TRBJ2-7, with a tentative D call TRBD1 (6 bases). V gave up 0 bases and J gave up 7 bases, with 10 bases separating them. The CDR3 is 13 amino acids. The germline CDR1 and CDR2 sequences are WNHNN and SYGVQD (reference sequence). The CDR3 sequence: CASSESRDREQYF. The CDR3 nucleotides read TGCGCCAGCAGTGAGTCGAGAGACAGGGAGCAGTACTTC.

The J gene is TRBJ2-3, the V gene TRBV18, with TRBD1 matching over 11 bases. The CDR3 is made up of 16 amino acids. The junction had 7 bases not matched to a gene; V was cut back by 2 bases and J by 6 bases. The germline gives CDR1 KGHSH, CDR2 LQKENI. The CDR3 DNA reads as TGTGCCAGCTCACCAGGACAGGGGGCTGAATTTGATACGCAGTATTTT. Translated: CASSPGQGAEFDTQYF. The full variable domain, with the rest looked up from reference TRBV18 and TRBJ2-3, is NAGVMQNPRHLVRRRGQEARLRCSPMKGHSHVYWYRQLPEEGLKFMVYLQKENIIDESGMPKERFSAEFPKEGPSILRIQQVVRGDSAAYFCASSPGQGAEFDTQYFGPGTRLTVL.

The chain joins TRBV7-9 to TRBJ2-7; 13 bases are a match to TRBD2. The CDR3 covers 17 residues. V lost 5 bases, J lost 3 bases, and 10 bases stayed unmatched. Germline lookup yields CDR1 SEHNR and CDR2 FQNEAQ (reference sequence). Here the CDR3 DNA reads TGTGCCAGCAGCCCGCCTGTGACTAGCGGGGGGCGCTACGAGCAGTACTTC. Its protein product is CASSPPVTSGGRYEQYF.

The genes are TRBV5-5 and TRBJ1-6; 8 bases are a match to TRBD1. V dropped 0 bases and J dropped 3; count of bases not matched to a gene: 5. The germline CDR1 and CDR2 sequences are SGHKS and YYEKEE (reference sequence). The CDR3 extends over 17 amino acids. Here the CDR3 DNA reads TGTGCCAGCAGCTTGGCCCATACAGGGGGCTATAATTCACCCCTCCACTTT. It specifies CASSLAHTGGYNSPLHF.

V gene TRBV5-1 combines with J gene TRBJ2-1; 9 bases map to TRBD1. The CDR3 contains 15 residues. Per the germline V gene, CDR1 is SGHRS and CDR2 is YFSETQ. After removal of 4 bases from V and 5 bases from J, the junction contained 7 bases not matched to a gene. The CDR3 DNA reads TGCGCCAGCAGCCTTCCCGGGACAGGGCACAATGAGCAGTTCTTC. Encoded protein: CASSLPGTGHNEQFF.

The chain is built from TRBV6-1 and TRBJ1-2; possibly TRBD1 for D (6 bases). Per germline, CDR1 MNHNS and CDR2 SASEGT. Trimming took 0 bases from V and 4 from J, leaving 9 bases between them. The CDR3 loop spans 14 amino acids. CDR3 in DNA: TGTGCCAGCAGTGAAGCGTTACAGGGCTATGGCTACACCTTC. It codes for CASSEALQGYGYTF.

DNA of the CDR3: TGTGCCAGCAGCTGGCGGGGGGGCACCCCTAATGAAAAACTGTTTTTT. This sequence encodes CASSWRGGTPNEKLFF. The gene calls are TRBV5-8 and TRBJ1-4; D perhaps matches TRBD1 (6 bases). V shed 3 bases and J shed 3 bases, with 15 bases lying between them. The CDR3 totals 16 residues. In germline, CDR1 is SGHTS, CDR2 YDEGEE.

Concerning this clone itself: This same CDR3 is encoded by further DNA sequences in the sample. The CDR3 DNA sequence: TGCGCCAGCAGTAGCGGGGGCTACGAGCAGTACTTC. It translates to CASSSGGYEQYF. The chain employs TRBV5-1 and TRBJ2-7, with 9 nucleotides matching TRBD2. The trim removed 5 bases at V and 3 bases at J, leaving 0 bases unmatched. The CDR3 consists of 12 residues. The germline V gene encodes CDR1 SGHRS and CDR2 YFSETQ.

V usage is TRBV6-5 and J usage is TRBJ1-1; D may be TRBD1 (5 bases). This CDR3 has 14 residues. Germline V gene sequence: CDR1 MNHEY, CDR2 SVGAGI. Between the trimmed V and J ends, which lost 6 bases and 2 bases, there was a span of 13 bases. The CDR3 DNA sequence: TGTGCCAGCAGCGGGTTCACAGGCAACACTGAAGCTTTCTTT. Translating it yields CASSGFTGNTEAFF.

This clone has only one observation. CDR3 nucleotides: TGTGCCTGGAGTGTCAGGGCTGGGGGGTGGAGGACTAATGAAAAACTGTTTTTT. Amino acids: CAWSVRAGGWRTNEKLFF. This sequence joins TRBV30 and TRBJ1-4; D is possibly TRBD1 (5 bases). Per the germline V gene, CDR1 is GTSNPN and CDR2 is SVGIG (reference sequence). V lost 0 bases and J 2 bases, leaving 19 bases between the germline ends. The CDR3 is 18 residues long.

This clone appeared a single time. This rearrangement joins TRBV5-1 to TRBJ2-7; 10 bases line up with TRBD1. J gave up 2 bases and V 4 bases, and 3 bases lay outside the gene matches. CDR3 size: 14 residues. Germline-derived CDR1 and CDR2 are SGHRS and YFSETQ. The DNA of the CDR3 is TGCGCCAGCAGCGAGACAGGGGGCGCCTACGAGCAGTACTTC. This sequence encodes CASSETGGAYEQYF.

The genes are TRBV24-1 and TRBJ1-5; no clear D. The germline V and J ends were trimmed by 2 bases and 3 bases, with 4 bases remaining between them. The CDR3 sequence is 13 residues long. CDR1 is KGHDR and CDR2 is SFDVKD in the germline V gene. This CDR3 is CATSDSNNQPQHF. In nucleotides, the CDR3 is TGTGCCACCAGTGATTCAAACAATCAGCCCCAGCATTTT.

V and J are TRBV4-1 and TRBJ1-1, with 8 bases identical to TRBD1. CDR1 and CDR2 (germline): MGHRA, YSYEKL. The CDR3 spans 15 residues. V was clipped by 1 base and J by 1 base; unmatched bases: 2. The DNA for the CDR3 is TGCGCCAGCAGCCAAGCCGACAGGGGGAACACTGAAGCTTTCTTT. Translation: CASSQADRGNTEAFF.